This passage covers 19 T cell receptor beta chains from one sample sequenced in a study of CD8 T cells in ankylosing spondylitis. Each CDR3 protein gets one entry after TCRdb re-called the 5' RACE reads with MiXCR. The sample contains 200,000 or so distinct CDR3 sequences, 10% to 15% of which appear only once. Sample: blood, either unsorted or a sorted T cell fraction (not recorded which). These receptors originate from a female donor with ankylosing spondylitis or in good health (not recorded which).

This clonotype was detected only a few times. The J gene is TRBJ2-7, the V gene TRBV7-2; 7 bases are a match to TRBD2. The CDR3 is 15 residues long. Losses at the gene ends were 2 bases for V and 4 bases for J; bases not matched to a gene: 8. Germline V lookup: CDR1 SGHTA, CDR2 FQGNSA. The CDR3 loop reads CASSLSAGMGYEQYF. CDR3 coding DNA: TGTGCCAGCAGCTTATCAGCGGGAATGGGGTACGAGCAGTACTTC. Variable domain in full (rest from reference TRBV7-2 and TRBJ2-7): GAGVSQSPSNKVTEKGKDVELRCDPISGHTALYWYRQSLGQGLEFLIYFQGNSAPDKSGLPSDRFSAERTGGSVSTLTIQRTQQEDSAVYLCASSLSAGMGYEQYFGPGTRLTVT.

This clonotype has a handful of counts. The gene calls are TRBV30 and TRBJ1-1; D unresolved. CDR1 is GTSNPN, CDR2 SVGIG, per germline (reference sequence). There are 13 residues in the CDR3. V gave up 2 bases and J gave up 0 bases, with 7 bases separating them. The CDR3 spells CAWSSQMNTEAFF. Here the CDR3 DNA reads TGTGCCTGGAGTAGTCAGATGAACACTGAAGCTTTCTTT.

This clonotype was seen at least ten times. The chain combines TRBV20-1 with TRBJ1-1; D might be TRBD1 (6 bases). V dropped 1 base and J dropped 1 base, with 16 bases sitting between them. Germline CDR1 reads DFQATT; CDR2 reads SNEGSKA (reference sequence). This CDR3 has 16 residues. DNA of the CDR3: TGCAGTGCTAGAGCTTTGCCGACAGGCCGGAACACTGAAGCTTTCTTT. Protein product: CSARALPTGRNTEAFF.

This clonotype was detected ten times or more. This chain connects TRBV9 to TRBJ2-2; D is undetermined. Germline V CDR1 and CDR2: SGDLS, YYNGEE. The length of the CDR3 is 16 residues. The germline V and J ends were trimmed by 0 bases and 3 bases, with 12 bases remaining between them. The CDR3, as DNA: TGTGCCAGCAGCGTAGCATTTTCCACCTACACCGGGGAGCTGTTTTTT. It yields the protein CASSVAFSTYTGELFF.

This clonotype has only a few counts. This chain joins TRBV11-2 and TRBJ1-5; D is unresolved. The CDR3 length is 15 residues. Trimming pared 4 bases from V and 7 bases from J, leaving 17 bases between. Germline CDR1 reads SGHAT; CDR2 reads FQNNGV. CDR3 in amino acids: CASSSNPGRLQPQHF. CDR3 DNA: TGTGCCAGCAGCTCCAATCCCGGACGTCTCCAGCCCCAGCATTTT.

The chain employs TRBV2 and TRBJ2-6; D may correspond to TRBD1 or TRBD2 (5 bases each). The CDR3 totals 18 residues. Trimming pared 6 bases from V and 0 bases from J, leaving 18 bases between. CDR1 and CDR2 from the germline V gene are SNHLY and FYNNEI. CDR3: CASRPPGRGSSGANVLTF. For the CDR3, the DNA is TGTGCCAGCAGGCCTCCGGGACGGGGAAGCTCTGGGGCCAACGTCCTGACTTTC.

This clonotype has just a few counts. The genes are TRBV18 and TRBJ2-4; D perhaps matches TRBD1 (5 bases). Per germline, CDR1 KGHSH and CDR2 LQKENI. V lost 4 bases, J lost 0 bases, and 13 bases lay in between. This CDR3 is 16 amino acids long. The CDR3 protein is CASSRWKGLAKNIQYF. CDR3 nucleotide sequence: TGTGCCAGCTCACGGTGGAAGGGGCTAGCCAAAAACATTCAGTACTTC.

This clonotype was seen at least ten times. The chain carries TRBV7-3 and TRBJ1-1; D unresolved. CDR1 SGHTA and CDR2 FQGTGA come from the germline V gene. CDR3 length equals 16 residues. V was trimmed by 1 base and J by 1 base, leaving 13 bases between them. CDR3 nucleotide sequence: TGTGCCAGCAGCTTAAAGGCGCCCAGTACGAACACTGAAGCTTTCTTT. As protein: CASSLKAPSTNTEAFF.

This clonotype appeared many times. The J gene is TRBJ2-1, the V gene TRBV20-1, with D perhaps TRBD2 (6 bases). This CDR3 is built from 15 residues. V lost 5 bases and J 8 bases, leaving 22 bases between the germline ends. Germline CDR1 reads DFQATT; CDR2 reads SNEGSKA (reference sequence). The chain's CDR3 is CSAPVPGGSWYEQFF. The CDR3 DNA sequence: TGCAGTGCTCCCGTCCCTGGGGGGAGTTGGTATGAGCAGTTCTTC.

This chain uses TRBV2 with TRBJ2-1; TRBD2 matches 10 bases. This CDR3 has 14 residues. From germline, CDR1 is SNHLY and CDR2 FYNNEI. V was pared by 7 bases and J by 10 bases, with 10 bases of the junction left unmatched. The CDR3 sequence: CASNPVASGSEQFF. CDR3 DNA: TGTGCCAGCAACCCGGTGGCTAGCGGGAGCGAGCAGTTCTTC. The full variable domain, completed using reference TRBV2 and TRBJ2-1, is EPEVTQTPSHQVTQMGQEVILRCVPISNHLYFYWYRQILGQKVEFLVSFYNNEISEKSEIFDDQFSVERPDGSNFTLKIRSTKLEDSAMYFCASNPVASGSEQFFGPGTRLTVL.

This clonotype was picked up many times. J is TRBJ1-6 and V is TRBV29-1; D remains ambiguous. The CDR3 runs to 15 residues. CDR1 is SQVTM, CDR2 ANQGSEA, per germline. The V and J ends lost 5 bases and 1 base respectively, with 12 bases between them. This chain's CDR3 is CSVMLNSSYNSPLHF. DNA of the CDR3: TGCAGCGTTATGTTAAACAGTTCCTATAATTCACCCCTCCACTTT.

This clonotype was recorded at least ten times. Written as DNA, the CDR3 is TGTGCCAGCAGCTCCGGGACCTCTGGAAACACCATATATTTT. This encodes CASSSGTSGNTIYF. The chain uses TRBV7-9 and TRBJ1-3, with D perhaps TRBD1 (5 bases). The CDR3 length is 14 residues. The V end was cut by 4 bases, the J end by 0 bases, with 7 bases between. Germline lookup yields CDR1 SEHNR and CDR2 FQNEAQ (reference sequence).

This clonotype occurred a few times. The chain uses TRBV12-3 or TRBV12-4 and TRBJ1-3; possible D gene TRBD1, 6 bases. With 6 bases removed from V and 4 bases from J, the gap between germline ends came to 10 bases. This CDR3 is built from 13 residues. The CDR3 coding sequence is TGTGCCAGCAGAAGGGGGGGAGGAAACACCATATATTTT. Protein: CASRRGGGNTIYF.

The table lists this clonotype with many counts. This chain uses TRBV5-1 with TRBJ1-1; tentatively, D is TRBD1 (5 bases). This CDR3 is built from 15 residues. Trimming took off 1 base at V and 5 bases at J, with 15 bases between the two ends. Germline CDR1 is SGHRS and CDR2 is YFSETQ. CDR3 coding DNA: TGCGCCAGCAGCTTGACCTCAGGGTGGGAAACTGAAGCTTTCTTT. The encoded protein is CASSLTSGWETEAFF.

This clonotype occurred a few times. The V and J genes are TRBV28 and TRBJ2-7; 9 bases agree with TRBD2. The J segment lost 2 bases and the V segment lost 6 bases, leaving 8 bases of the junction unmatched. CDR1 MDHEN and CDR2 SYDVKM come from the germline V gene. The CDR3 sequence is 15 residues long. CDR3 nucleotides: TGTGCCAGCAGACAACTAGCGGGTGCAACCTACGAGCAGTACTTC. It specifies CASRQLAGATYEQYF.

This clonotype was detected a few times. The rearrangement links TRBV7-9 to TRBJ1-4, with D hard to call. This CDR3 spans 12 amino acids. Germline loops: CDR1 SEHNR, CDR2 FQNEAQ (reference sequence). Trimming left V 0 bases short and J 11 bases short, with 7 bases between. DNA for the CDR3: TGTGCCAGCAGCTTAGCTGGCCGGAAACTGTTTTTT. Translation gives CASSLAGRKLFF.

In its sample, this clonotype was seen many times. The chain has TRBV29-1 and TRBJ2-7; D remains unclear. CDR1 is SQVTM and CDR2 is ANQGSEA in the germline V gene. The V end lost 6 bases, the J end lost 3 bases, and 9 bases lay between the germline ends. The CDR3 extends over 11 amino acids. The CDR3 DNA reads TGCAGCGTGCTACAGAGCTACGAGCAGTACTTC. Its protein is CSVLQSYEQYF.

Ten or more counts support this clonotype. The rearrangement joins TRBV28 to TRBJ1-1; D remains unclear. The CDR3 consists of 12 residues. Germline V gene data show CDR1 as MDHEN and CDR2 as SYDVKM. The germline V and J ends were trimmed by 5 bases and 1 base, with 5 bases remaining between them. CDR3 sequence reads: CASSKGNTEAFF. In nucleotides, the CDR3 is TGTGCCAGCAGTAAAGGGAACACTGAAGCTTTCTTT.

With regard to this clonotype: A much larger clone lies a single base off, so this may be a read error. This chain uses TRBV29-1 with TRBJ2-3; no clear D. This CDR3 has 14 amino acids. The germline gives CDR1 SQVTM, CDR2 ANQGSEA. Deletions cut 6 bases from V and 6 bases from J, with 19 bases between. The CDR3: CSVTRGVGKDTQYF. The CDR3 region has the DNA TGCAGCGTGACCCGTGGGGTAGGAAAGGATACGCAGTATTTT.